The entry below gives a single T cell receptor (beta chain) sequence along with its context. The data originate from a study of T-cell memory formation after mild COVID-19. TCRdb redid the calling of the 5' RACE reads with MiXCR, one entry per CDR3 protein. Of 190,000 or so distinct CDR3 sequences listed, under 30% are singletons. This TCR was recovered from an adult woman who had mild COVID-19 (a few samples of this study predate the infection). Cell type and time point are not known. Sequencing was carried out using PBMCs or a T cell subset sorted from them (not recorded which).

The CDR3 protein is CASSEGSLAQYF. CDR3 DNA: TGTGCCAGCAGTGAAGGCTCCCTAGCGCAGTATTTT. This chain connects TRBV6-1 to TRBJ2-3; D remains unclear. Trimming shortened V by 1 base and J by 10 bases, and 9 bases separated the two germline ends. This CDR3 contains 12 residues. From germline, CDR1 is MNHNS and CDR2 SASEGT.